What follows are 10 T cell receptor beta chains derived from one specimen sequenced in a study of T-cell reconstitution after alpha-beta-depleted transplantation in children. Unique molecular identifiers were incorporated during preparation of the TCRbeta library. TCRdb redid the calling of the PCR reads with MiXCR, one entry per CDR3 protein. Among around 100,000 distinct CDR3 sequences listed, 10% were seen once. The sequenced sample was PBMCs, obtained before TCRalphabeta/CD19-depleted stem cell transplant. The receptor set was obtained from a boy aged 2 to 10 with acute lymphoblastic leukemia, due to receive a stem cell transplant.

This clonotype is large (0.1 to 1%) within its sample. The V call is TRBV5-1, the J call TRBJ2-1; a weak D match, TRBD1 (5 bases). V was cut by 0 bases and J by 3 bases, with 10 bases left in between. The CDR3 loop spans 15 amino acids. The germline CDR1 and CDR2 sequences are SGHRS and YFSETQ. The CDR3 coding sequence is TGCGCCAGCAGCTTGGTAGGTCAGGGCTACAATGAGCAGTTCTTC. Amino acids: CASSLVGQGYNEQFF.

The V gene is TRBV14, the J gene TRBJ2-4; D perhaps matches TRBD2 (6 bases). Between the trimmed V and J ends, which lost 0 bases and 0 bases, there was a span of 9 bases. This CDR3 comprises 16 residues. CDR1 is SGHDN, CDR2 FVKESK, per germline. Written as DNA, the CDR3 is TGTGCCAGCAGCCAAGAGGCAGCGGGAGCCAAAAACATTCAGTACTTC. It encodes CASSQEAAGAKNIQYF.

This clonotype was counted only a few times. The chain employs TRBV5-1 and TRBJ2-7; D is uncertain. The germline V gene has CDR1 SGHRS and CDR2 YFSETQ. The CDR3 runs to 13 residues. Trimming took 0 bases from V and 5 from J, leaving 9 bases between them. CDR3: CASSLALGNEQYF. Written as DNA, the CDR3 is TGCGCCAGCAGCTTGGCTTTGGGCAACGAGCAGTACTTC.

This clonotype was detected a few times. This chain uses TRBV18 with TRBJ1-1, with D perhaps TRBD1 (5 bases). The CDR3 runs to 14 residues. V shed 1 base and J shed 11 bases, with 17 bases lying between them. Per germline, CDR1 KGHSH and CDR2 LQKENI. In DNA, the CDR3 is TGTGCCAGCTCACCACTATTGAATGAGGGACGGGCTTTCTTT. Its translation: CASSPLLNEGRAFF. Looking up the rest from reference TRBV18 and TRBJ1-1 gives the full variable domain: NAGVMQNPRHLVRRRGQEARLRCSPMKGHSHVYWYRQLPEEGLKFMVYLQKENIIDESGMPKERFSAEFPKEGPSILRIQQVVRGDSAAYFCASSPLLNEGRAFFGQGTRLTVV.

The chain employs TRBV5-1 and TRBJ2-7; 8 bases align to TRBD1. V lost 0 bases, J lost 3 bases, and 2 bases stayed unmatched. Per the germline V gene, CDR1 is SGHRS and CDR2 is YFSETQ. CDR3 length: 14 amino acids. The CDR3 region is CASSLGGTGYEQYF. The CDR3 coding sequence is TGCGCCAGCAGCTTGGGCGGGACAGGCTACGAGCAGTACTTC.

A note on this clonotype: Germline is not matched at one junction end, which may reflect a read error. This chain connects TRBV5-1 to TRBJ2-5; 15 positions match TRBD2. Germline V CDR1 and CDR2: SGHRS, YFSETQ. There are 17 residues in the CDR3. The CDR3 is CANSPGLAGGYQETQYF. Here the CDR3 DNA reads TGCGCCAACAGCCCGGGACTAGCGGGAGGTTACCAAGAGACCCAGTACTTC.

The rearrangement links TRBV5-5 to TRBJ2-5, with no clear D. V dropped 6 bases and J dropped 1 base, with 13 bases sitting between them. Germline assignment: CDR1 SGHKS and CDR2 YYEKEE (reference sequence). The CDR3 runs 14 residues. CDR3 protein: CASNPYSIQETQYF. The CDR3 DNA reads TGTGCCAGCAACCCCTACAGTATCCAAGAGACCCAGTACTTC.

At least ten counts were recorded for this clonotype. The chain joins TRBV5-1 to TRBJ2-5; the match to TRBD2 covers 8 bases. V lost 3 bases and J lost 5; bases outside the gene matches: 9. This CDR3 has 15 amino acids. The germline CDR1 and CDR2 sequences are SGHRS and YFSETQ. CDR3 sequence: CASSSTGGQLETQYF. CDR3 DNA sequence: TGCGCCAGCAGCTCTACGGGGGGGCAGTTGGAGACCCAGTACTTC. The whole variable domain, remainder taken from reference TRBV5-1 and TRBJ2-5, is KAGVTQTPRYLIKTRGQQVTLSCSPISGHRSVSWYQQTPGQGLQFLFEYFSETQRNKGNFPGRFSGRQFSNSRSEMNVSTLELGDSALYLCASSSTGGQLETQYFGPGTRLLVL.

This clonotype was counted at least ten times. The rearrangement links TRBV5-1 to TRBJ2-1; D remains ambiguous. Germline CDR1 and CDR2: SGHRS and YFSETQ. The CDR3 sequence is 15 residues long. Trimming shortened V by 6 bases and J by 0 bases, and 13 bases separated the two germline ends. The CDR3 DNA is TGCGCCAGCACCTATATCACGGGCTCCTACAATGAGCAGTTCTTC. It specifies CASTYITGSYNEQFF.

This clonotype was observed a few times. V is TRBV20-1 and J is TRBJ2-1; TRBD2 agrees at 12 bases. J was trimmed by 7 bases and V by 4 bases; bases with no gene match: 11. Germline values: CDR1 DFQATT, CDR2 SNEGSKA (reference sequence). This CDR3 is built from 16 residues. The CDR3 region is CSAKGLAGGPGNEQFF. The CDR3, as DNA: TGCAGTGCTAAAGGGCTAGCGGGAGGGCCGGGGAATGAGCAGTTCTTC.